The rows below give T cell receptor beta chains drawn from one sample of a study of cytomegalovirus exposure and HLA in healthy donors. Here immunoSEQ multiplex PCR was the method, and the copy in TCRdb shows in-frame clones only, minus some. Altogether roughly 160,000 clones are present, over 70% being singletons, with the ten largest covering about 9.9%. Input material: PBMCs. The receptors stem from a man aged 18 to 29 in good health and CMV-seropositive. Each CDR3 is given with its conserved first and last residue.

V	J	CDR3
TRBV6-5	TRBJ1-1	CASSTRQLENTEAFF
TRBV2	TRBJ2-1	CASNPNGAPVMDQFF
TRBV7-2	TRBJ1-1	CASSFRLGGDTEAFF
TRBV19	TRBJ1-1	CASSTSPDTEAFF
TRBV4-2	TRBJ2-7	CASSRQNRDVGGEQYF
TRBV6-1	TRBJ1-1	CASSDALTGAFF
TRBV6-4	TRBJ1-5	CASSREENQPQHF
TRBV30	TRBJ2-7	CAWSGGVGIYEQYF
TRBV11-3	TRBJ2-1	CASSLAGGSYNEQFF
TRBV6-1	TRBJ1-4	CASSEGGLTNEKLFF
TRBV25-1	TRBJ1-2	CASSATPPGGNYGYTF
TRBV19	TRBJ2-4	CASSTQGAKNIQYF
TRBV25-1	TRBJ2-1	CASSEYRGQASYNEQFF